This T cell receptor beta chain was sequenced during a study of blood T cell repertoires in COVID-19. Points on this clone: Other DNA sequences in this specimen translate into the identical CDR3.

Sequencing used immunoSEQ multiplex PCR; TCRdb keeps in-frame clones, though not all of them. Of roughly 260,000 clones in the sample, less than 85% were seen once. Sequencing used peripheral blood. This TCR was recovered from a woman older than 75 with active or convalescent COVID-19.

DNA of the CDR3: TGTGCCAGCAGCTGGGACATCTCTGGAAACACCATATATTTT. It yields the protein CASSWDISGNTIYF. This chain joins TRBV5-5 and TRBJ1-3, with D maybe TRBD1 (6 bases). Trimming stripped 3 bases from V and 0 bases from J, with 7 bases between. This CDR3 contains 14 residues. CDR1 and CDR2 (germline): SGHKS, YYEKEE (reference sequence).